This TCR beta chain stems from a study of T cells after yellow fever vaccination. Study outcomes and limitations: Compared with primary, the secondary response was weaker and peaked at day 5, not 15. Booster sampling recovered most clones from primary vaccination (around 96% CD4, around 88% CD8). A small share of clonotypes appeared in both CD4 and CD8 compartments.

By 5'RACE template switching, TCR cDNA was produced, with a universal primer site and UMIs added in the process. MiXCR, run by TCRdb on the 5' RACE reads, gives a single entry per CDR3 protein. The sample contains 350,000 to 450,000 distinct CDR3 sequences, approximately 6% of which appear only once. This clonotype was counted only a few times. Its target is unknown. This CDR3 region has 13 residues. With 5 bases removed from V and 3 bases from J, the gap between germline ends came to 10 bases. Germline assignment: CDR1 SGHTA and CDR2 FQGNSA. The specimen was PBMCs, collected 5 days after the yellow fever booster vaccination. J is TRBJ2-5 and V is TRBV7-2, with D tentatively TRBD1 (5 bases). The source is a man aged 30-40 years who received the YFV17D yellow fever vaccine. DNA for the CDR3: TGTGCCAGCAGCCGCGACAGTGAAGAGACCCAGTACTTC. This translates into CASSRDSEETQYF.